This T cell receptor (beta chain) was sequenced in a study of blood T cell repertoires in COVID-19. Study details: The United States, Italy and Spain supplied acute and convalescent COVID-19 samples.

Original methodology: Reference gene primer amplification in the assay estimated nucleated cell counts. The method was immunoSEQ multiplex PCR; TCRdb's version includes in-frame clones alone and lacks a portion of them. V and J calls and clone size are as listed in that table; D and trimming were resolved from the DNA. This table holds some 110,000 clones, roughly 82% found once. This clone was recorded once. Germline V lookup: CDR1 SNHLY, CDR2 FYNNEI. V gave up 5 bases and J gave up 6 bases; unmatched junction bases: 4. CDR3 size: 14 residues. Sequencing was done on a sample of peripheral blood. The rearrangement joins TRBV2 to TRBJ1-6; 7 positions agree with TRBD1. This TCR derives from a human donor in a cohort sampled during active COVID-19. The CDR3 region has the DNA TGTGCCAGCAGTTATGACAGGGTTAATTCACCCCTCCACTTT. It is translated as CASSYDRVNSPLHF.